This T cell receptor beta chain originates from a study of blood T cell repertoires in COVID-19. About the research overall: PBMCs, B-cell-depleted T cells, or T cells provided the cDNA or gDNA that made up the material.

Only in-frame clones appear in the TCRdb table, and some are missing; sequencing was by immunoSEQ multiplex PCR. The table lists about 140,000 clones, about 91% of them singletons. The V gene's germline CDR1 is SGHRS and CDR2 YFSETQ. The CDR3 consists of 15 residues. V shed 6 bases and J 8 bases; nucleotides not matched to a gene: 9. The TCR originated in a woman in her sixties or seventies with acute or convalescent COVID-19. The specimen sequenced was peripheral blood. The chain carries TRBV5-1 and TRBJ2-1; 12 nucleotides line up with TRBD2. This CDR3 is CASTLAGGKGYEQFF. DNA for the CDR3: TGCGCCAGCACCCTAGCGGGGGGGAAGGGGTATGAGCAGTTCTTC.